Following are 9 T cell receptor beta chains from one sample sequenced in a study of T cell repertoires in cytomegalovirus infection. TCRdb re-called the reads with MiXCR, one entry per CDR3 protein. Of about 74,000 distinct CDR3 sequences listed, around 30% are singletons. Their target antigens are unknown. The input for sequencing was CD8+ T cells from cultured PBMCs, taken from culture after CMV antigen stimulation. These receptors were collected from a human donor in good health (CMV status not recorded). Some clones in this sample may be carry-over from other donors' samples.

This chain connects TRBV2 to TRBJ1-5; perhaps TRBD1 as D (5 bases). Trimming took off 6 bases at V and 2 bases at J, with 14 bases between the two ends. This CDR3 has 15 residues. Germline assignment: CDR1 SNHLY and CDR2 FYNNEI. The DNA of the CDR3 is TGTGCCAGCAGGGGGGGGTCGGCTGGCAATCAGCCCCAGCATTTT. Translating it yields CASRGGSAGNQPQHF. The entire variable domain, with the rest obtained from reference TRBV2 and TRBJ1-5, is as follows: EPEVTQTPSHQVTQMGQEVILRCVPISNHLYFYWYRQILGQKVEFLVSFYNNEISEKSEIFDDQFSVERPDGSNFTLKIRSTKLEDSAMYFCASRGGSAGNQPQHFGDGTRLSIL.

The chain uses TRBV7-6 and TRBJ1-2, with unresolved D. This CDR3 has 14 residues. Germline V gene data show CDR1 as SGHVS and CDR2 as FNYEAQ. V was pared by 5 bases and J by 4 bases, with 14 bases between. CDR3 loop: CASSPVDCAYGYTF. The CDR3 nucleotides read TGTGCCAGCAGCCCGGTTGACTGCGCCTATGGCTACACCTTC.

A few counts support this clonotype. The rearrangement links TRBV2 to TRBJ1-6; D uncertain. The CDR3 consists of 16 residues. Trimming stripped 5 bases from V and 0 bases from J, with 11 bases between. The germline V gene encodes CDR1 SNHLY and CDR2 FYNNEI. The CDR3: CASSYSPSSYNSPLHF. In DNA form, the CDR3 reads TGTGCCAGCAGTTACAGTCCGAGCTCCTATAATTCACCCCTCCACTTT.

The chain uses TRBV28 and TRBJ1-6; D call uncertain. CDR3 length equals 13 residues. The germline V gene encodes CDR1 MDHEN and CDR2 SYDVKM. The V and J ends lost 5 bases and 4 bases respectively, with 6 bases between them. CDR3 in amino acids: CASSGRYNSPLHF. The CDR3 nucleotides read TGTGCCAGCAGTGGACGGTATAATTCACCCCTCCACTTT.

This clonotype was detected many times. The chain employs TRBV7-8 and TRBJ2-3, with 7 bases fitting TRBD2. CDR1 SGHVS and CDR2 FQNEAQ come from the germline V gene. Trimming at V came to 5 bases and at J to 5 bases, leaving 7 bases not matched to a gene. The CDR3 is 14 amino acids. CDR3 in amino acids: CASSPRLAGDTQYF. The CDR3 region has the DNA TGTGCCAGCAGCCCTAGACTAGCTGGAGATACGCAGTATTTT. Full variable domain (outside the CDR3, taken from reference TRBV7-8 and TRBJ2-3): GAGVSQSPRYKVAKRGQDVALRCDPISGHVSLFWYQQALGQGPEFLTYFQNEAQLDKSGLPSDRFFAERPEGSVSTLKIQRTQQEDSAVYLCASSPRLAGDTQYFGPGTRLTVL.

This sequence joins TRBV3-1 and TRBJ2-5; maybe TRBD1 (5 bases). Germline V gives CDR1 LGHDT, CDR2 YNNKEL (reference sequence). Trimming stripped 4 bases from V and 3 bases from J, with 9 bases between. CDR3 length: 13 residues. The CDR3 sequence is CASSPGLKETQYF. Here the CDR3 DNA reads TGTGCCAGCAGCCCAGGGCTGAAAGAGACCCAGTACTTC.

This clonotype was counted once. J is TRBJ1-6 and V is TRBV6-2 or TRBV6-3, with D maybe TRBD1 (6 bases). V lost 4 bases to trimming and J lost 7 bases, with 14 bases between them. CDR1 is MNHEY, CDR2 SVGEGT, per germline. CDR3 size: 15 residues. CDR3 sequence: CASSSPAGANSPLHF. The CDR3 region has the DNA TGTGCCAGCAGTTCCCCGGCGGGGGCAAATTCACCCCTCCACTTT.

This clonotype was counted only a few times. The V gene is TRBV24-1, the J gene TRBJ2-5, with TRBD2 identical over 10 bases. There are 17 residues in the CDR3. Losses at the gene ends were 4 bases for V and 4 bases for J; bases not matched to a gene: 11. Germline CDR1 reads KGHDR; CDR2 reads SFDVKD. CDR3 coding DNA: TGTGCCACCAGTGACCCTGGCGAAGCGGGAGGGCCAGAGACCCAGTACTTC. This codes for CATSDPGEAGGPETQYF.

This chain uses TRBV4-2 with TRBJ2-3; possible D gene TRBD2, 5 bases. This CDR3 is 14 amino acids long. The germline V gene encodes CDR1 LGHNA and CDR2 YNFKEQ. V was shortened by 4 bases and J by 6 bases, with 14 bases between the two germline ends. The CDR3 nucleotides read TGTGCCAGCAGCCGCGGGCTAGCCGGTGATACGCAGTATTTT. The encoded protein is CASSRGLAGDTQYF.